These 8 T cell receptor beta chains share one sample of origin, sequenced in a study of cytomegalovirus exposure and HLA in healthy donors. Generated by immunoSEQ multiplex PCR, the TCRdb table keeps only in-frame clones and is missing some. In the table there are around 130,000 clones, roughly 90% of which are singletons. Sequencing was performed on PBMCs. Receptors originate from a man between 25 and 39 years old in good health and CMV-seronegative.

V gene TRBV11-3 combines with J gene TRBJ2-2; D gene ambiguous. This CDR3 has 13 amino acids. V was pared by 5 bases and J by 2 bases, with 6 bases between. Germline CDR1 reads SGHNT; CDR2 reads YENEEA. The CDR3 DNA follows: TGTGCCAGCAGCCCCTCCAACACCGGGGAGCTGTTTTTT. This translates into CASSPSNTGELFF.

The chain has TRBV19 and TRBJ2-7; no clear D gene. The CDR3 covers 15 residues. The germline gives CDR1 LNHDA, CDR2 SQIVND (reference sequence). V was pared by 0 bases and J by 3 bases, with 12 bases between. In nucleotides, the CDR3 is TGTGCCAGTAGTATAGATCGTGGGCAGAACTACGAGCAGTACTTC. Protein sequence: CASSIDRGQNYEQYF.

The gene calls are TRBV5-6 and TRBJ2-5; 11 nucleotides match TRBD2. This CDR3 region has 19 residues. Trimming cost V 4 bases and J 1 base; bases outside gene matches: 15. The germline gives CDR1 SGHDT, CDR2 YYEEEE. As DNA, the CDR3 is TGTGCCAGCAGCCCCCTAGCCTCTAGCGGGGGGTATCGCCAAGAGACCCAGTACTTC. Encoded protein: CASSPLASSGGYRQETQYF.

This chain joins TRBV6-5 and TRBJ1-3; D is perhaps TRBD1 (5 bases). Germline CDR1 reads MNHEY; CDR2 reads SVGAGI. V lost 6 bases, J lost 2 bases, and 14 bases lay in between. CDR3 size: 15 residues. The CDR3 spells CASRSLRVTGNTIYF. The CDR3 nucleotides are TGTGCCAGCAGATCCCTCAGGGTAACTGGAAACACCATATATTTT.

J is TRBJ1-2 and V is TRBV7-9; 11 bases align to TRBD1. From germline, CDR1 is SEHNR and CDR2 FQNEAQ (reference sequence). Trimming cost V 4 bases and J 6 bases; bases outside gene matches: 4. The CDR3 covers 14 residues. The CDR3 nucleotides read TGTGCCAGCAGCTGGGGACAGGGGGACAATGGCTACACCTTC. This gives the protein CASSWGQGDNGYTF.

This chain connects TRBV28 to TRBJ1-2; the match to TRBD1 covers 7 bases. Per the germline V gene, CDR1 is MDHEN and CDR2 is SYDVKM. This CDR3 is 15 amino acids long. V lost 4 bases and J lost 6; bases outside the gene matches: 11. In nucleotides, the CDR3 is TGTGCCAGCAGTTATCCCCGGCAGGGGGAGGATGGCTACACCTTC. Its translation: CASSYPRQGEDGYTF.

As DNA, the CDR3 is TGTGCCAGCAGCCCCCCCCACGGCTATGGCTACACCTTC. It codes for CASSPPHGYGYTF. The rearrangement uses TRBV2 and TRBJ1-2; D is unclear. V lost 6 bases and J 4 bases, leaving 12 bases between the germline ends. CDR3 length: 13 amino acids. CDR1 and CDR2 from the germline V gene are SNHLY and FYNNEI. Supplemented by reference TRBV2 and TRBJ1-2, the full variable domain reads EPEVTQTPSHQVTQMGQEVILRCVPISNHLYFYWYRQILGQKVEFLVSFYNNEISEKSEIFDDQFSVERPDGSNFTLKIRSTKLEDSAMYFCASSPPHGYGYTFGSGTRLTVV.

The chain joins TRBV6-5 to TRBJ1-4, with D unclear. With 6 bases removed from V and 0 bases from J, the gap between germline ends came to 11 bases. This CDR3 is 15 amino acids long. Germline CDR1 and CDR2: MNHEY and SVGAGI. This CDR3 reads CASRPDFSTNEKLFF. The CDR3 DNA follows: TGTGCCAGCAGACCGGACTTTTCAACTAATGAAAAACTGTTTTTT.